By sample share, the clone carrying this TCR delta chain is medium-sized (0.01 to 0.1%). Other nucleotide sequences from this sample produce the same CDR3. Germline CDR1 reads GEAIGNYY; CDR2 reads EKD. This CDR3 region has 18 residues. Trimming removed 0 bases from V and 0 bases from J, with 11 bases in between. TCRdb reapplied CATT to the RT-PCR reads. This sample carries 2,900 or so delta-chain clones, roughly 20% of them seen once, and the ten largest clones take 25% to 30%. This entry belongs to a study of gamma-delta T cells after stem cell transplantation. This chain joins TRDV2 and TRDJ3; possibly TRDD2 for D (5 bases). The receptor comes from a human donor. It is not recorded whose cells these are; they may come from a transplant donor. The sequenced sample was gamma-delta T cells. The chain's CDR3 is CACDTASPSSWDTRQMFF. In nucleotides, the CDR3 is TGTGCCTGTGACACCGCGTCTCCTAGCTCCTGGGACACCCGACAGATGTTTTTC.